This T cell receptor (beta chain) comes out of a study of blood T cell repertoires in COVID-19. The data were produced by immunoSEQ multiplex PCR, yet TCRdb's version contains in-frame clones alone and is incomplete. Here the sample spans around 100,000 clones, about 77% being singletons. The CDR3 totals 14 residues. CDR1 is LGHDT, CDR2 YNNKEL, per germline (reference sequence). V lost 2 bases to trimming and J lost 0 bases, with 6 bases between them. The chain is built from TRBV3-1 (or the pseudogene TRBV3-2) and TRBJ2-3; D unresolved. Sequenced: peripheral blood. The receptor's source is a woman aged 70-85 years with acute or convalescent COVID-19. CDR3 protein: CASSQQASTDTQYF. CDR3 in DNA: TGTGCCAGCAGCCAACAGGCGAGCACAGATACGCAGTATTTT.